This section outlines one T cell receptor beta chain sequence together with its context. Its antigen is unknown. Base quality data are lacking; no much larger clone is found one base away. CDR1 LNHDA and CDR2 SQIVND were looked up in the germline V gene (reference sequence). The cysteine opens and the phenylalanine closes a CDR3 of 14 amino acids. The DNA shown is the 42-base CDR3, in frame from base 1. V sheds 10 bases and J sheds 6 bases, leaving 16 bases between their ends. This record comes from a study of control samples from healthy donors and cancer patients (dated by TCRdb to about 2020). The method behind the library was the immunoSEQ multiplex PCR assay. The source is immuneACCESS, and TCRdb retained only in-frame sequences with V and J called. Part of the clones is not carried over; for the studies checked, unresolved V genes explain less than half of this, and the remainder is unexplained. Within this sample are about 55,000 clones, with 95% to 97% of them counted one time only. Around 1.9% of the sample rests with the top ten.

The chain joins TRBV19 to TRBJ1-6, with the D segment identity uncertain. Specimen: blood. The clonotype was recovered from a woman aged 25 to 45 in good health. The base sequence is TGTGCCACTACATCCGGATCGGGTAATTCACCCCTCCACTTT. Translated, it gives CATTSGSGNSPLHF. Outside the CDR3, residues come from the reference TRBV19 and TRBJ1-6 proteins, so the full variable domain is: DGGITQSPKYLFRKEGQNVTLSCEQNLNHDAMYWYRQDPGQGLRLIYYSQIVNDFQKGDIAEGYSVSREKKESFPLTVTSAQKNPTAFYLCATTSGSGNSPLHFGNGTRLTVT.